The present T cell receptor (beta chain) was sequenced within a study of T cell responses to AZD1222 COVID-19 vaccine (dated by TCRdb to the early 2020s). About the full investigation: TCR sequencing was performed for roughly 250 trial participants, of whom some 200 were given two doses of AZD1222 and some 26 were given two doses of MenACWY control vaccine. Trial participants were enrolled into age subgroups of 18-55, 56-69 and 70-plus years, which contained about 160, 30 and 59 TCR-sequenced participants, respectively. Results the study describes overall, beyond this receptor: Participants were mostly white British and included more females than males, and it was suggested by the authors that clonal diversity may have been underestimated. Because no day 14 peak-response samples were available, repertoires were characterized only after the peak T cell response. Conclusions about previously exposed vaccinees are limited because only a handful of AZD1222 recipients were SARS-CoV-2 seropositive at baseline. The 56-69-year group was small, and its depth increase did not reach significance, likely because of low power. Reportedly, almost half of the unique spike-specific TCRs recognized epitopes lying outside the regions that are mutated in the B.1.351 and B.1.1.7 variants. CD4 TCRs associated with the vaccine covered the entire spike protein, and the dominant responses were in regions 160-218 and 743-854. Spike-specific TCR breadth and depth rose significantly after two AZD1222 doses compared with day 0 and with MenACWY recipients.

The CDR3 regions of human TCRbeta chains were analyzed by immunosequencing. Turning to the authors' computational methods: TCRs in the repertoires were compared against a reference library of SARS-CoV-2-specific TCRs that had been generated with the MIRA antigen-specificity platform. Breadth meant the fraction of unique TCRs that were SARS-CoV-2-associated, whereas depth meant the fraction of total T cells that were SARS-CoV-2-associated. Using the MIRA data, each spike-specific TCR was mapped to the spike region that the TCR reacts to and placed in a CD4 or CD8 class. Log10-transformed breadth and depth values were compared by one-way ANOVA with Sidak's multiple comparisons tests. Imported from immuneACCESS, the table was reduced by TCRdb to in-frame sequences with V and J called. These copies leave out some clones; in studies compared against another copy, an unresolved V gene accounts for under half, and the cause of the remainder is not known. For V, J and clone size, that table is used; D and trimming come from the DNA. This sample gives 100,000 to 150,000 clones in total; about 89% of them show up just once. The top ten clones comprise roughly 7% of the sample.

The sample's time point label is to be understood as: about 28 days (+/-7) after the second vaccine dose. Because spike-specific TCR depth and breadth did not differ between the two schedules, AZD1222 recipients who got a second dose at roughly 4 weeks were pooled with those who got a second dose at roughly 12 weeks. Vaccinee samples were obtained from the UK trials COV001 and COV002, which included a single-blind randomized controlled phase 2/3 trial of AZD1222 (ChAdOx1 nCoV-19) in healthy adults. Trial participant PBMC samples were collected at day 0 and day 28 after the second dose for TCRbeta chain sequencing. As regards this clone: No cognate antigen has been identified for it. No quality values exist for individual bases; no much larger clone is one base distant.

Trimming costs V 1 base and J 3 bases, and their ends lie 9 bases apart. Its CDR3 holds 14 amino acids, cysteine through phenylalanine. Only the CDR3 DNA is retained, 42 bases long and in frame from the first base. CDR1 SEHNR and CDR2 FQNEAQ are derived from the germline V gene (reference sequence). This TCR was sampled from an adult who received the AZD1222 COVID-19 vaccine. The sample here was peripheral blood, taken 28 days after the second AZD1222 dose. The chain joins TRBV7-9 to TRBJ1-2; the D gene is possibly TRBD1, with 5 bases matching. Here is the DNA: TGTGCCAGCAGCTTAGGGGGCTTTGACTATGGCTACACCTTC. It is translated as CASSLGGFDYGYTF.